This is a list of T cell receptor beta chains from one sample in a study of blood T cell repertoires in COVID-19. Some clones are missing from TCRdb's copy, which holds only in-frame ones; the method was immunoSEQ multiplex PCR. The sample records 140,000 to 150,000 clones, approximately 84% being singletons. The sequencing input was peripheral blood. The receptors were gathered from a human donor in a cohort sampled during active COVID-19. Both conserved end residues are part of each CDR3. D genes are given only for firm matches. A row's size may be missing; if present it is once, few, many or a size class.

D gene,J gene,V gene,clone size,CDR3 protein,CDR3 DNA
TRBD1,TRBJ2-1,TRBV5-1,.,CASRPPGQGYNEQFF,TGCGCCAGCAGACCGCCGGGACAGGGCTACAATGAGCAGTTCTTC
.,TRBJ1-6,TRBV5-1,.,CASAPGHTGSPLHF,TGCGCCAGCGCACCGGGACACACGGGATCACCCCTCCACTTT
.,TRBJ1-2,TRBV6-2/TRBV6-3,.,CASSPQGYGYTF,TGTGCCAGCAGCCCCCAGGGGTATGGCTACACCTTC
.,TRBJ1-6,TRBV18,.,CASSPPQGGSPLHF,TGTGCCAGCTCACCACCGCAGGGAGGTTCACCCCTCCACTTT
.,TRBJ2-2,TRBV7-8,few,CASRRGTETGELFF,TGTGCCAGCCGCCGAGGGACTGAAACCGGGGAGCTGTTTTTT
TRBD1,TRBJ2-5,TRBV19,.,CASSLGTVQSQETQYF,TGTGCCAGTAGCCTTGGGACAGTTCAATCTCAAGAGACCCAGTACTTC
.,TRBJ2-4,TRBV5-6,once,CASSLGHGGSKNIQYF,TGTGCCAGCAGCTTGGGGCACGGGGGAAGCAAAAACATTCAGTACTTC
TRBD2,TRBJ2-5,TRBV6-1,few,CASSEGGGTETQYF,TGTGCCAGCAGTGAAGGGGGGGGGACGGAGACCCAGTACTTC
.,TRBJ2-2,TRBV9,.,CASGQGRNTGELFF,TGTGCCAGCGGGCAGGGAAGGAACACCGGGGAGCTGTTTTTT
.,TRBJ1-1,TRBV29-1,.,CSVQGGNTEAFF,TGCAGCGTCCAAGGGGGGAACACTGAAGCTTTCTTT
.,TRBJ1-2,TRBV30,once,CAWSGGFDNYGYTF,TGTGCCTGGAGTGGCGGCTTTGACAACTATGGCTACACCTTC
TRBD1,TRBJ2-5,TRBV11-2,.,CASSITGGRQETQYF,TGTGCCAGCAGCATCACAGGGGGCAGGCAAGAGACCCAGTACTTC
TRBD2,TRBJ2-5,TRBV7-2,.,CASSSGVAGITETQYF,TGTGCCAGCAGCTCCGGCGTAGCGGGGATTACGGAGACCCAGTACTTC
TRBD1,TRBJ1-6,TRBV2,.,CASSPGQGGYNSPLHF,TGTGCCAGCAGCCCAGGACAGGGAGGATATAATTCACCCCTCCACTTT
.,TRBJ2-3,TRBV7-3,.,CASSRGNTDTQYF,TGTGCCAGCAGCAGAGGAAACACAGATACGCAGTATTTT
.,TRBJ2-2,TRBV5-1,.,CASSLRAGDTGELFF,TGCGCCAGCAGCTTGAGGGCGGGTGATACCGGGGAGCTGTTTTTT
.,TRBJ1-6,TRBV3-1/TRBV3-2,.,CASSQTGSNSPLHF,TGTGCCAGCAGCCAAACAGGGAGTAATTCACCCCTCCACTTT
.,TRBJ1-6,TRBV7-8,.,CASSSTPGVYNSPLHF,TGTGCCAGCAGCTCCACCCCGGGAGTCTATAATTCACCCCTCCACTTT
TRBD1,TRBJ1-2,TRBV6-5,.,CASRGTGGAVYGYTF,TGTGCCAGCAGGGGGACAGGGGGCGCAGTCTATGGCTACACCTTC
TRBD1,TRBJ1-3,TRBV19,.,CASRTVGTGGRGAGNTIYF,TGTGCCAGCCGAACGGTGGGGACAGGGGGCCGGGGAGCTGGAAACACCATATATTTT
.,TRBJ1-2,TRBV7-9,.,CASSFWGLTNYGYTF,TGTGCCAGCAGCTTCTGGGGACTGACTAACTATGGCTACACCTTC
.,TRBJ2-1,TRBV7-9,.,CASSLNLAGANYNEQFF,TGTGCCAGCAGCTTAAACCTGGCAGGGGCTAACTACAATGAGCAGTTCTTC
TRBD2,TRBJ2-5,TRBV7-2,.,CASSLDWRGGRYF,TGTGCCAGCAGCTTAGACTGGCGGGGGGGCCGGTACTTC
.,TRBJ2-6,TRBV5-1,.,CASSLGVTGANVLTF,TGCGCCAGCAGCTTAGGGGTGACTGGGGCCAACGTCCTGACTTTC
.,TRBJ2-1,TRBV6-5,.,CASSPTGSRHEQFF,TGTGCCAGCAGTCCTACAGGGAGCAGACATGAGCAGTTCTTC
.,TRBJ1-2,TRBV6-5,once,CASTTGLNGYTF,TGTGCCAGCACTACAGGGTTAAACGGCTACACCTTC
.,TRBJ1-1,TRBV4-1,.,CASSQTRMNTEAFF,TGCGCCAGCAGCCAAACCAGGATGAACACTGAAGCTTTCTTT
TRBD1,TRBJ1-3,TRBV9,.,CASSLGTGGVNTIYF,TGTGCCAGCAGCCTCGGGACAGGGGGTGTAAACACCATATATTTT
.,TRBJ2-2,TRBV5-4,.,CASSLYRGGTGELFF,TGTGCCAGCAGCTTGTATCGGGGTGGGACCGGGGAGCTGTTTTTT
.,TRBJ1-1,TRBV9,.,CASSETPGRTEAFF,TGTGCCAGCAGCGAGACCCCGGGTCGGACTGAAGCTTTCTTT
TRBD1,TRBJ1-2,TRBV6-5,.,CASKGTEPYGYTF,TGTGCCAGCAAAGGGACAGAACCCTATGGCTACACCTTC
TRBD2,TRBJ2-3,TRBV7-2,.,CASSPQRGRTDTQYF,TGTGCCAGCAGCCCTCAGCGGGGCCGCACAGATACGCAGTATTTT
TRBD1,TRBJ2-2,TRBV7-3,.,CASSQGTGKFAGELFF,TGTGCCAGCAGCCAAGGGACAGGGAAGTTCGCCGGGGAGCTGTTTTTT
.,TRBJ1-2,TRBV4-3,.,CASSQGTVTEQSGYTF,TGCGCCAGCAGCCAAGGGACGGTGACAGAGCAAAGTGGCTACACCTTC
TRBD1,TRBJ1-2,TRBV19,.,CASSSRRPRDRGDYGYTF,TGTGCCAGTAGTTCACGACGTCCCCGGGACAGGGGTGACTATGGCTACACCTTC
.,TRBJ2-1,TRBV3-1/TRBV3-2,.,CASSLALVFYNEQFF,TGTGCCAGCAGCCTGGCCCTCGTGTTTTACAATGAGCAGTTCTTC
.,TRBJ1-2,TRBV7-2,.,CASSLSRGLANYGYTF,TGTGCCAGCAGCTTAAGTAGGGGCCTAGCTAACTATGGCTACACCTTC
.,TRBJ1-2,TRBV19,once,CASSMRGSHGYTF,TGTGCCAGTAGTATGAGGGGGAGCCATGGCTACACCTTC
.,TRBJ1-5,TRBV6-2/TRBV6-3,.,CASSYAGPARQPQHF,TGTGCCAGCAGTTACGCAGGTCCAGCTCGTCAGCCCCAGCATTTT
.,TRBJ1-4,TRBV11-3,.,CASSRSPGSEKLFF,TGTGCCAGCAGCCGTAGCCCCGGGAGTGAAAAACTGTTTTTT
TRBD2,TRBJ2-2,TRBV2,few,CASRRGLGSTGELFF,TGTGCCAGCAGGAGGGGACTAGGGAGCACCGGGGAGCTGTTTTTT
TRBD2,TRBJ2-2,TRBV3-1/TRBV3-2,.,CASSSANPTSGGPNTGELFF,TGTGCCAGCAGCTCCGCAAATCCTACTAGCGGGGGACCGAACACCGGGGAGCTGTTTTTT
.,TRBJ1-2,TRBV15,many,CATSRDPQGSYGYTF,TGTGCCACCAGCAGAGATCCGCAGGGGAGCTATGGCTACACCTTC
TRBD1,TRBJ1-2,TRBV29-1,.,CSATGAVNYGYTF,TGCAGCGCTACAGGGGCCGTGAACTATGGCTACACCTTC
.,TRBJ2-7,TRBV21-1,.,CASSRDPTGNYIYEQYF,TGTGCCAGCAGCCGAGACCCGACAGGGAACTATATCTACGAGCAGTACTTC
TRBD2,TRBJ2-7,TRBV9,few,CASSSREGVYEQYF,TGTGCCAGCAGCTCCCGGGAGGGAGTCTACGAGCAGTACTTC
TRBD2,TRBJ2-7,TRBV27,.,CASSSRTSWAYEQYF,TGTGCCAGCAGTTCCCGGACTAGTTGGGCCTACGAGCAGTACTTC
TRBD1,TRBJ2-5,TRBV7-2,.,CASSPRQGVWETQYF,TGTGCCAGCAGCCCTAGACAGGGGGTCTGGGAGACCCAGTACTTC